The 4 T cell receptor beta chains given below trace back to one sample, sequenced in a study of OX40 agonist ivuxolimab in advanced cancers. Using immunoSEQ multiplex PCR, the repertoire was profiled, and TCRdb retains in-frame clones only, with some absent. The profile covers some 100,000 clones, with 80% to 90% appearing a single time and about 1.9% taken by the ten largest. The sequencing here drew on CD4+ or CD8+ T cells sorted from blood, taken in a trial of the OX40 agonist ivuxolimab. These receptors were taken from an adult with an advanced solid tumor such as melanoma, head and neck, liver or kidney cancer.

The count of this clone is one. The chain couples TRBV7-6 to TRBJ2-2, with a tentative D call TRBD1 (6 bases). This CDR3 has 17 amino acids. V dropped 2 bases and J dropped 5 bases, with 18 bases sitting between them. Per germline, CDR1 SGHVS and CDR2 FNYEAQ. The CDR3 bases are TGTGCCAGCAGCTTACTAAGTATGGGGGCTGAGACCGGGGAGCTGTTTTTT. Translating gives CASSLLSMGAETGELFF. The full variable domain, completed using reference TRBV7-6 and TRBJ2-2, is GAGVSQSPRYKVTKRGQDVALRCDPISGHVSLYWYRQALGQGPEFLTYFNYEAQQDKSGLPNDRFSAERPEGSISTLTIQRTEQRDSAMYRCASSLLSMGAETGELFFGEGSRLTVL.

V gene TRBV28 combines with J gene TRBJ1-2; 7 positions match TRBD1. The CDR3 has 13 residues. V gave up 5 bases and J gave up 4 bases; unmatched junction bases: 4. Germline loops: CDR1 MDHEN, CDR2 SYDVKM. The CDR3 sequence is CASSPNRGYGYTF. The CDR3 region has the DNA TGTGCCAGCAGTCCCAACAGGGGCTATGGCTACACCTTC.

V is TRBV19 and J is TRBJ1-4; 7 nucleotides agree with TRBD1. This CDR3 has 14 residues. In germline, CDR1 is LNHDA, CDR2 SQIVND (reference sequence). V lost 7 bases and J lost 6; bases outside the gene matches: 8. The CDR3 DNA follows: TGTGCCAGTACGGCACTCGGGACAGATGAAAAACTGTTTTTT. Translation gives CASTALGTDEKLFF.

The table lists this clone with many counts. The chain has TRBV5-4 and TRBJ2-7; maybe TRBD2 (5 bases). In germline, CDR1 is SGHNT, CDR2 YYREEE (reference sequence). The CDR3 spans 15 residues. V was trimmed by 0 bases and J by 0 bases, leaving 10 bases between them. CDR3 residues: CASSLVGVTSYEQYF. The CDR3 DNA reads TGTGCCAGCAGCTTGGTGGGAGTCACCTCCTACGAGCAGTACTTC.